This is a list of T cell receptor beta chains from one sample in a study of blood T cells in healthy people across ages. TCRdb recomputed calls from the 5' RACE reads with MiXCR, one row per CDR3 protein. The repertoire holds 550,000 to 700,000 distinct CDR3 sequences, with 25% to 30% as singletons. Sequencing was done on a sample of blood. The receptors here all came from a woman aged 70-85 years in good health. CDR3s include the opening cysteine and the closing phenylalanine or tryptophan. The D gene is left open where the match is weak. Expanded clones are given a class, and other clones once, few, many or no size at all.

V: TRBV2
J: TRBJ2-3
size: few
length: 14
D: .
CDR3: CASGRGGATDTQYF
DNA: TGTGCCAGCGGTAGGGGGGGCGCGACAGATACGCAGTATTTT

V: TRBV3-1
J: TRBJ2-5
size: .
length: 14
D: .
CDR3: CASSGKAGRETQYF
DNA: TGTGCCAGCAGCGGAAAGGCAGGGCGGGAGACCCAGTACTTC

V: TRBV9
J: TRBJ1-2
size: .
length: 15
D: .
CDR3: CASSEAGPRSGGYTF
DNA: TGTGCCAGCAGCGAGGCGGGGCCCCGGTCGGGGGGCTACACCTTC

V: TRBV29-1
J: TRBJ2-5
size: .
length: 13
D: TRBD1
CDR3: CSVDRDYGETQYF
DNA: TGCAGCGTCGACAGGGATTACGGCGAGACCCAGTACTTC

V: TRBV5-1
J: TRBJ2-5
size: .
length: 15
D: TRBD2
CDR3: CASSFGAGREETQYF
DNA: TGCGCCAGCAGCTTTGGGGCAGGGAGGGAAGAGACCCAGTACTTC

V: TRBV10-3
J: TRBJ2-7
size: .
length: 13
D: TRBD1
CDR3: CAINPGQEREQYF
DNA: TGTGCCATCAACCCGGGACAGGAGCGCGAGCAGTACTTC

V: TRBV20-1
J: TRBJ2-7
size: .
length: 14
D: .
CDR3: CSAAQVAETYEQYF
DNA: TGCAGTGCCGCACAGGTAGCGGAAACCTACGAGCAGTACTTC

V: TRBV7-2
J: TRBJ2-5
size: few
length: 15
D: .
CDR3: CASSLSGPFQETQYF
DNA: TGTGCCAGCAGCTTATCCGGGCCCTTCCAAGAGACCCAGTACTTC

V: TRBV28
J: TRBJ1-2
size: few
length: 14
D: .
CDR3: CASSRLTRSDGYTF
DNA: TGTGCCAGCAGTCGTCTGACCAGATCGGATGGCTACACCTTC

V: TRBV4-3
J: TRBJ1-1
size: .
length: 15
D: .
CDR3: CASSRDGLKNTEAFF
DNA: TGCGCCAGCAGCCGCGACGGCTTAAAGAACACTGAAGCTTTCTTT

V: TRBV4-2
J: TRBJ2-3
size: once
length: 18
D: TRBD2
CDR3: CASSQGGGTSATTDTQYF
DNA: TGTGCCAGCAGCCAAGGTGGTGGAACTAGCGCTACCACAGATACGCAGTATTTT

V: TRBV6-6
J: TRBJ2-7
size: .
length: 13
D: .
CDR3: CASSPTRNYEQYF
DNA: TGTGCCAGCAGCCCTACTAGGAACTACGAGCAGTACTTC

V: TRBV29-1
J: TRBJ2-5
size: .
length: 15
D: .
CDR3: CSVEGGRDRQETQYF
DNA: TGCAGCGTTGAGGGGGGCCGGGACAGACAAGAGACCCAGTACTTC

V: TRBV29-1
J: TRBJ2-3
size: .
length: 14
D: .
CDR3: CSVGTGSRTDTQYF
DNA: TGCAGCGTTGGTACAGGGAGTAGGACAGATACGCAGTATTTT

V: TRBV5-1
J: TRBJ2-2
size: .
length: 15
D: .
CDR3: CASSIRPSGTGELFF
DNA: TGCGCCAGCAGCATTCGTCCCTCGGGGACCGGGGAGCTGTTTTTT

V: TRBV7-8
J: TRBJ2-3
size: many
length: 14
D: .
CDR3: CASSLAGNTDTQYF
DNA: TGTGCCAGCAGCTTGGCGGGGAACACAGATACGCAGTATTTT

V: TRBV7-2
J: TRBJ2-1
size: .
length: 15
D: .
CDR3: CASSLSHGVGYTQFF
DNA: TGTGCCAGCAGCTTAAGTCACGGGGTGGGTTATACGCAGTTCTTC

V: TRBV7-2
J: TRBJ2-1
size: few
length: 17
D: TRBD1
CDR3: CASSLGTGEGEDNEQFF
DNA: TGTGCCAGCAGCTTAGGGACAGGAGAGGGCGAAGACAATGAGCAGTTCTTC

V: TRBV19
J: TRBJ2-7
size: .
length: 15
D: .
CDR3: CASSIAPRGAYEQYF
DNA: TGTGCCAGTAGTATAGCCCCAAGGGGAGCCTACGAGCAGTACTTC

V: TRBV7-9
J: TRBJ2-5
size: .
length: 14
D: .
CDR3: CASSLQGMGETQYF
DNA: TGTGCCAGCAGCTTACAGGGGATGGGAGAGACCCAGTACTTC

V: TRBV12-3/TRBV12-4
J: TRBJ2-7
size: few
length: 14
D: .
CDR3: CASSSQEGRYEQYF
DNA: TGTGCCAGCAGCTCGCAGGAGGGGCGATACGAGCAGTACTTC

V: TRBV10-3
J: TRBJ2-3
size: many
length: 13
D: .
CDR3: CAISETPGDTQYF
DNA: TGTGCCATCAGTGAGACACCAGGGGATACGCAGTATTTT

V: TRBV4-3
J: TRBJ2-1
size: .
length: 15
D: TRBD2
CDR3: CASSHQRGGLNEQFF
DNA: TGCGCCAGCAGCCACCAGCGGGGGGGCCTAAATGAGCAGTTCTTC

V: TRBV29-1
J: TRBJ1-2
size: .
length: 13
D: .
CDR3: CSVEGTTNYGYTF
DNA: TGCAGCGTTGAAGGGACAACTAACTATGGCTACACCTTC

V: TRBV20-1
J: TRBJ1-1
size: few
length: 12
D: .
CDR3: CSANRMTAEAFF
DNA: TGCAGTGCTAACAGAATGACAGCTGAAGCTTTCTTT

V: TRBV7-2
J: TRBJ2-7
size: .
length: 12
D: .
CDR3: CASSPPMHEQYF
DNA: TGTGCCAGCAGCCCTCCCATGCACGAGCAGTACTTC

V: TRBV27
J: TRBJ2-5
size: .
length: 13
D: .
CDR3: CAGRGPRGETQYF
DNA: TGTGCCGGCAGGGGTCCGAGGGGGGAGACCCAGTACTTC

V: TRBV3-1
J: TRBJ2-7
size: few
length: 13
D: TRBD1
CDR3: CASTDRGLYEQYF
DNA: TGTGCCAGCACGGACAGGGGGCTGTACGAGCAGTACTTC

V: TRBV2
J: TRBJ1-2
size: .
length: 14
D: .
CDR3: CASSGIQGNYGYTF
DNA: TGTGCCAGCAGTGGGATCCAGGGGAACTATGGCTACACCTTC

V: TRBV6-5
J: TRBJ2-7
size: few
length: 14
D: TRBD2
CDR3: CASNKLAGPYEQYF
DNA: TGTGCCAGCAATAAATTAGCGGGCCCCTACGAGCAGTACTTC

V: TRBV20-1
J: TRBJ1-1
size: few
length: 13
D: .
CDR3: CSVHEMSDTEAFF
DNA: TGCAGTGTTCACGAGATGTCGGACACTGAAGCTTTCTTT

V: TRBV5-1
J: TRBJ2-7
size: .
length: 15
D: TRBD1
CDR3: CASSFTGGRSYEQYF
DNA: TGCGCCAGCAGCTTTACAGGGGGTAGGTCCTACGAGCAGTACTTC

V: TRBV7-2
J: TRBJ1-4
size: .
length: 13
D: .
CDR3: CASSRSPVEKLFF
DNA: TGTGCCAGCAGCAGGAGTCCGGTTGAAAAACTGTTTTTT

V: TRBV5-1
J: TRBJ1-4
size: few
length: 14
D: .
CDR3: CASRDQGTNEKLFF
DNA: TGCGCCAGCAGAGATCAGGGTACTAATGAAAAACTGTTTTTT

V: TRBV7-2
J: TRBJ2-1
size: .
length: 16
D: TRBD2
CDR3: CASRIPSGGPYNEQFF
DNA: TGTGCCAGCAGGATCCCTAGCGGGGGACCATACAATGAGCAGTTCTTC

V: TRBV29-1
J: TRBJ2-3
size: few
length: 11
D: .
CDR3: CSGSSTDTQYF
DNA: TGCAGCGGATCTAGCACAGATACGCAGTATTTT

V: TRBV12-3/TRBV12-4
J: TRBJ2-3
size: .
length: 14
D: .
CDR3: CASRGEEVADTQYF
DNA: TGTGCCAGCAGAGGGGAGGAGGTGGCAGATACGCAGTATTTT

V: TRBV29-1
J: TRBJ2-5
size: .
length: 14
D: TRBD2
CDR3: CSVRLAGGGETQYF
DNA: TGCAGCGTACGACTAGCGGGTGGGGGGGAGACCCAGTACTTC

V: TRBV6-5
J: TRBJ2-2
size: few
length: 17
D: .
CDR3: CASSYSRPSGVTGELFF
DNA: TGTGCCAGCAGTTACTCGAGACCGTCAGGCGTCACCGGGGAGCTGTTTTTT

V: TRBV7-2
J: TRBJ2-1
size: few
length: 15
D: .
CDR3: CASSLQGLAYNEQFF
DNA: TGTGCCAGCAGCTTACAGGGTCTAGCCTACAATGAGCAGTTCTTC

V: TRBV15
J: TRBJ2-4
size: .
length: 14
D: .
CDR3: CATSRDLSQDIQYF
DNA: TGTGCCACCAGCAGAGATCTGAGCCAGGACATTCAGTACTTC